This T cell receptor (beta chain) is drawn from a study of blood T cell repertoires in COVID-19. Study summary: Sources were T cells, B-cell-depleted T cells, or PBMCs; the material itself was cDNA or gDNA.

Under the authors' procedure: Reference gene primer amplification gave estimated nucleated cell counts. This table comes from immunoSEQ multiplex PCR, and its TCRdb copy is limited to in-frame clones, with some not included. V, J and clone size were drawn from that table, and D and trimming were deduced from the DNA. The sample holds 99,000 or so clones, approximately 80% seen once. CDR1 SGHRS and CDR2 YFSETQ come from the germline V gene. The ends lost 4 bases at V and 2 bases at J; junction bases unmatched: 8. The CDR3 is 17 residues long. The material sequenced was peripheral blood. The TCR originated in a man older than 75 with acute or convalescent COVID-19. The J gene is TRBJ2-2, the V gene TRBV5-1; 10 bases align to TRBD2. The DNA of the CDR3 is TGCGCCAGCAGCAGTACCGGGACTAGCGCTAACACCGGGGAGCTGTTTTTT. Its protein is CASSSTGTSANTGELFF.